Presented here are 8 T cell receptor beta chains from one specimen sequenced in a study of T cells after yellow fever vaccination. Via MiXCR, TCRdb re-called the 5' RACE reads, giving one row per CDR3 protein. The data contain some 600,000 distinct CDR3 sequences, about 12% of them seen just once; the ten biggest clones take up around 14%. Source: PBMCs, taken on the day of the yellow fever booster vaccination. These receptors were taken from a man in his thirties or forties who received the YFV17D yellow fever vaccine.

This clonotype occurred a few times. The chain has TRBV2 and TRBJ2-2, with TRBD1 as a possible D gene (6 bases). The V gene's germline CDR1 is SNHLY and CDR2 FYNNEI. Trimming took 6 bases from V and 3 from J, leaving 11 bases between them. The CDR3 is 14 residues long. CDR3 bases: TGTGCCAGCAGCAACAGGGAAGACACCGGGGAGCTGTTTTTT. The encoded protein is CASSNREDTGELFF.

This rearrangement joins TRBV7-2 to TRBJ2-7; D might be TRBD1 or TRBD2, each matching 7 bases. The CDR3 is 14 residues long. V was trimmed by 7 bases and J by 3 bases, leaving 16 bases between them. Germline CDR1 reads SGHTA; CDR2 reads FQGNSA. The DNA for the CDR3 is TGTGCCAGCACCAGGGGGAGGGGAATCTACGAGCAGTACTTC. Encoded protein: CASTRGRGIYEQYF.

In its sample, this clonotype was seen a few times. This chain joins TRBV5-4 and TRBJ2-1; 9 bases line up with TRBD2. Germline CDR1 and CDR2: SGHNT and YYREEE (reference sequence). Unmatched junction bases numbered 11, after V lost 1 base and J lost 0 bases. This CDR3 is 19 amino acids long. Here the CDR3 DNA reads TGTGCCAGCAGCTTGACTGGACTAGCGACCGTTAGCTCCTACAATGAGCAGTTCTTC. This gives the protein CASSLTGLATVSSYNEQFF.

The table lists this clonotype with a few counts. The genes are TRBV6-2 or TRBV6-3 and TRBJ2-3; D uncertain. Germline V gene lookup returns CDR1 MNHEY and CDR2 SVGEGT. Trimming removed 6 bases from V and 1 base from J, with 14 bases in between. This CDR3 region has 15 residues. The CDR3 DNA is TGTGCCAGCAGCCTCATCATTACCGGCACAGATACGCAGTATTTT. Translated: CASSLIITGTDTQYF.

This chain links TRBV7-8 with TRBJ1-5; 10 bases are shared with TRBD1. CDR3 length: 16 amino acids. Germline V CDR1 and CDR2: SGHVS, FQNEAQ. With 1 base clipped from V and 1 base from J, the junction kept 1 base outside the gene matches. CDR3 DNA sequence: TGTGCCAGCAGCTTAGAGGGACAGGGGAGCAATCAGCCCCAGCATTTT. This codes for CASSLEGQGSNQPQHF.

A remark on this clonotype: A read error may account for a junction end that differs from germline. The chain is built from TRBV4-3 and TRBJ2-1; TRBD1 matches at 8 bases. The V gene's germline CDR1 is LGHNA and CDR2 YSLEER. This CDR3 has 15 amino acids. Here the CDR3 DNA reads TGCGCCAGCAGCCAAAGGACAGGGCCCTACAATGTGCAGTTCTTC. Its translation: CASSQRTGPYNVQFF.

A few counts support this clonotype. The rearrangement joins TRBV20-1 to TRBJ1-3; D not resolved. The CDR3 loop spans 13 amino acids. With 0 bases removed from V and 0 bases from J, the gap between germline ends came to 3 bases. Germline CDR1 is DFQATT and CDR2 is SNEGSKA (reference sequence). The CDR3 DNA is TGCAGTGCTAGAGATCTCTCTGGAAACACCATATATTTT. The encoded protein is CSARDLSGNTIYF.

The genes are TRBV6-1 and TRBJ2-5; 8 bases agree with TRBD1. CDR3 length: 13 residues. Germline loops: CDR1 MNHNS, CDR2 SASEGT. Trimming removed 5 bases from V and 6 bases from J; junction bases left unmatched: 5. CDR3 residues: CASSPDRVKTQYF. DNA for the CDR3: TGTGCCAGCAGTCCGGACAGGGTAAAGACCCAGTACTTC.